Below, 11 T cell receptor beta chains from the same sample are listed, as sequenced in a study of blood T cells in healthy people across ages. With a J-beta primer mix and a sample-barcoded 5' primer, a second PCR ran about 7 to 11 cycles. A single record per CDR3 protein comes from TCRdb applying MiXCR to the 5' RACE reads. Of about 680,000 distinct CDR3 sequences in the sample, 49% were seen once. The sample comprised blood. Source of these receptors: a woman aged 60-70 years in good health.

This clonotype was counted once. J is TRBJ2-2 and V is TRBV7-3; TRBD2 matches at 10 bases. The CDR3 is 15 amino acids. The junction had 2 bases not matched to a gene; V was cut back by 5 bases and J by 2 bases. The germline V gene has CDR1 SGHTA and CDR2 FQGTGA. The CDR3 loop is CASSGTSANTGELFF. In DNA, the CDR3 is TGTGCCAGCAGCGGGACTAGCGCAAACACCGGGGAGCTGTTTTTT.

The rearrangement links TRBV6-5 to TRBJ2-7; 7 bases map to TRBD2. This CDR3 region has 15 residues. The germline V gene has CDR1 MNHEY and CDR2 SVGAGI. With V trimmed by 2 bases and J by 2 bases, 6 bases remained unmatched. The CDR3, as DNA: TGTGCCAGCAGTTACGCTAGCGGTTCCCCCTACGAGCAGTACTTC. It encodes CASSYASGSPYEQYF.

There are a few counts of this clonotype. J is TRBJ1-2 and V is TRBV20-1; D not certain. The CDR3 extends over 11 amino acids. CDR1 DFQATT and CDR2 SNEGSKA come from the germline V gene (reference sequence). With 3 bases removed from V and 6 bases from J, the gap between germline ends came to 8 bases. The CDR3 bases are TGCAGTGCTAGCCCCGGGCATGGCTACACCTTC. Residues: CSASPGHGYTF.

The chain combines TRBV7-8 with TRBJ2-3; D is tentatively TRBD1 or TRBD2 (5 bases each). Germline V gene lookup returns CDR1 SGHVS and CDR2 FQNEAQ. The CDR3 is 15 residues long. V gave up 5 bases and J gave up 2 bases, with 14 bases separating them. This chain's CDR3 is CASSTRGAPTDTQYF. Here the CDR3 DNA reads TGTGCCAGCAGCACTAGGGGAGCCCCCACAGATACGCAGTATTTT.

CDR3 DNA: TGTGCCAGCAGCTTCGACGAGTACGGCTACACCTTC. Its protein is CASSFDEYGYTF. V and J are TRBV7-9 and TRBJ1-2, with unresolved D. The V and J ends lost 3 bases and 8 bases respectively, with 10 bases between them. The CDR3 is 12 residues long. CDR1 and CDR2 (germline): SEHNR, FQNEAQ (reference sequence).

This CDR3 is CASLASSNSPLHF. Written as DNA, the CDR3 is TGTGCCAGCCTGGCTTCAAGCAATTCACCCCTCCACTTT. J is TRBJ1-6 and V is TRBV6-1; no clear D. V gave up 8 bases and J gave up 7 bases, with 12 bases separating them. This CDR3 contains 13 residues. CDR1 and CDR2 from the germline V gene are MNHNS and SASEGT.

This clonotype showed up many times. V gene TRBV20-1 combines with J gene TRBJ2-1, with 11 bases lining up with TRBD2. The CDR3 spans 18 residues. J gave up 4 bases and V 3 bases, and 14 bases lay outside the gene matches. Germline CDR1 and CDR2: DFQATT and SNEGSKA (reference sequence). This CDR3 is CSARKTSGKEGTYNEQFF. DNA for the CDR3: TGCAGTGCTAGGAAGACTAGCGGGAAAGAAGGCACTTACAATGAGCAGTTCTTC.

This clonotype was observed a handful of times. Written as DNA, the CDR3 is TGCGCCAGCAGCCAAGTACGGGGGCGGGATGGCTACACCTTC. It yields the protein CASSQVRGRDGYTF. The rearrangement joins TRBV4-3 to TRBJ1-2, with D possibly matching TRBD1 (6 bases). Per the germline V gene, CDR1 is LGHNA and CDR2 is YSLEER. The CDR3 loop spans 14 amino acids. V dropped 1 base and J dropped 6 bases, with 12 bases sitting between them.

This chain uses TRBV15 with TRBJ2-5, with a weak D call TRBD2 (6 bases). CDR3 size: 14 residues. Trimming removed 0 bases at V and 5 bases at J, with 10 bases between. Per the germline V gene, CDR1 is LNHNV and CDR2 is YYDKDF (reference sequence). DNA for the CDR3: TGTGCCACCAGCAGAGAGGTACTAGCCGAGACCCAGTACTTC. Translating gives CATSREVLAETQYF.

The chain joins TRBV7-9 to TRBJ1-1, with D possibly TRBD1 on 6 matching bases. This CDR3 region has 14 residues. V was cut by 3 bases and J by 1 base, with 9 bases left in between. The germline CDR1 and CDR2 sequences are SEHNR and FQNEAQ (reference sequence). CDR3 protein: CASSFDRWNTEAFF. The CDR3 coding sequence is TGTGCCAGCAGCTTCGACAGGTGGAACACTGAAGCTTTCTTT.

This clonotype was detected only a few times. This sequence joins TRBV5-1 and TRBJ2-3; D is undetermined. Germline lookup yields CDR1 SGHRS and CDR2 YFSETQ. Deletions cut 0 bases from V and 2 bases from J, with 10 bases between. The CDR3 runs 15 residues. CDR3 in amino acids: CASSLAGFVTDTQYF. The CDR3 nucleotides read TGCGCCAGCAGCTTGGCCGGGTTTGTCACAGATACGCAGTATTTT.